What follows are 11 T cell receptor beta chains derived from one specimen sequenced in a study of identifying expanded T cells in peripheral blood. Some clones are missing from TCRdb's copy, which holds only in-frame ones; the method was immunoSEQ multiplex PCR. The data show 75,000 to 95,000 clones, approximately 91% seen once. The sample consisted of blood. These receptors were collected from a person aged 18 to 75 in good health.

The genes are TRBV6-5 and TRBJ1-1; maybe TRBD1 (5 bases). CDR1 is MNHEY and CDR2 is SVGAGI in the germline V gene. The CDR3 runs 11 residues. V dropped 8 bases and J dropped 8 bases, with 12 bases sitting between them. DNA for the CDR3: TGTGCCAGCTACAAAGCAGGGGAAGCTTTCTTT. This gives the protein CASYKAGEAFF.

This chain links TRBV5-6 with TRBJ1-1; maybe TRBD1 (5 bases). The CDR3 runs 16 residues. Trimming stripped 0 bases from V and 1 base from J, with 13 bases between. Germline CDR1 reads SGHDT; CDR2 reads YYEEEE. CDR3 residues: CASSLAGGEGNTEAFF. The CDR3 nucleotides read TGTGCCAGCAGCTTGGCCGGGGGTGAGGGGAACACTGAAGCTTTCTTT.

This clone turned up a few times. The rearrangement uses TRBV19 and TRBJ1-1; weak D call: TRBD1 (5 bases). Germline lookup yields CDR1 LNHDA and CDR2 SQIVND (reference sequence). The CDR3 sequence is 10 residues long. V lost 8 bases, J lost 7 bases, and 8 bases lay in between. The DNA of the CDR3 is TGTGCCAGTGGGACCCTTGAAGCTTTCTTT. Translation: CASGTLEAFF.

A remark on this clone: The junction departs from germline at one end; a sequencing error may be responsible. This chain uses TRBV5-5 with TRBJ2-7, with D unresolved. Germline CDR1 is SGHKS and CDR2 is YYEKEE (reference sequence). This CDR3 contains 13 residues. CDR3 region: CASRLAFGYEQYF. In nucleotides, the CDR3 is TGTGCCAGCAGATTGGCCTTCGGCTACGAGCAGTACTTC.

This chain connects TRBV15 to TRBJ2-7; 8 bases match TRBD1. Germline assignment: CDR1 LNHNV and CDR2 YYDKDF (reference sequence). V lost 3 bases, J lost 2 bases, and 3 bases stayed unmatched. This CDR3 comprises 14 residues. CDR3 DNA sequence: TGTGCCACCAGCAGTACAGGGGGGACCTACGAGCAGTACTTC. It specifies CATSSTGGTYEQYF.

The chain uses TRBV29-1 and TRBJ2-5, with D maybe TRBD2 (6 bases). Looked up from germline, CDR1 is SQVTM and CDR2 is ANQGSEA. V dropped 2 bases and J dropped 10 bases, with 17 bases sitting between them. This CDR3 is built from 13 residues. CDR3 nucleotide sequence: TGCAGCGTTGAAAAACCCGGACTACGGGACCAGTACTTC. Protein product: CSVEKPGLRDQYF.

This clone showed up just once. This chain joins TRBV27 and TRBJ2-7; 12 nucleotides line up with TRBD1. The J segment lost 6 bases and the V segment lost 5 bases, leaving 8 bases of the junction unmatched. This CDR3 is 15 amino acids long. Germline CDR1 reads MNHEY; CDR2 reads SMNVEV (reference sequence). CDR3: CASSPHGTGGSEQYF. The CDR3 DNA reads TGTGCCAGCAGTCCCCACGGGACAGGGGGCTCCGAGCAGTACTTC.

The chain is built from TRBV2 and TRBJ2-5, with 9 bases aligning to TRBD1. The CDR3 has 13 residues. V trimming: 6 bases; J trimming: 4 bases; junction bases outside the gene matches: 3. The germline V gene encodes CDR1 SNHLY and CDR2 FYNNEI. The CDR3 nucleotides are TGTGCCAGCAGCGAGGGACAGGGAGAGACCCAGTACTTC. As protein: CASSEGQGETQYF.

The CDR3 sequence is CSVEGGKGTDTQYF. Here the CDR3 DNA reads TGCAGCGTTGAAGGGGGCAAAGGAACAGATACGCAGTATTTT. V gene TRBV29-1 combines with J gene TRBJ2-3; D is perhaps TRBD1 (5 bases). Germline V lookup: CDR1 SQVTM, CDR2 ANQGSEA. The V end was cut by 1 base, the J end by 3 bases, with 11 bases between. The length of the CDR3 is 14 residues.

The CDR3 nucleotides are TGTGCCAGCAGTTTACGCCGTAATGAAAAACTGTTTTTT. Protein sequence: CASSLRRNEKLFF. The chain uses TRBV27 and TRBJ1-4; the D is unclear. Trimming took off 2 bases at V and 4 bases at J, with 5 bases between the two ends. This CDR3 is built from 13 residues. CDR1 and CDR2 (germline): MNHEY, SMNVEV (reference sequence).

This clone was counted a few times. The rearrangement joins TRBV27 to TRBJ2-7; D possibly uses TRBD1 or TRBD2 (5 bases each). CDR1 MNHEY and CDR2 SMNVEV come from the germline V gene (reference sequence). The CDR3 length is 13 residues. Trimming shortened V by 4 bases and J by 12 bases, and 19 bases separated the two germline ends. CDR3 sequence (DNA): TGTGCCAGCAGTTCCGGGGACCTCCGAGTTACGTACTTC. Encoded protein: CASSSGDLRVTYF.